The next 29 T cell receptor beta chains were all read from a single sample in a study of shared T cell receptors in the human thymus. The method was immunoSEQ multiplex PCR; TCRdb's version includes in-frame clones alone and lacks a portion of them. Found here are hundreds of thousands of clones, 78% of them singletons; the top ten hold more than 0.01%. These data were also filed under a second study, of human thymus T cells.

Sequenced input: thymocytes. Source of these receptors: a boy under two years old with a congenital heart defect.

This clone was counted between two and nine times. This chain links TRBV11-2 with TRBJ2-5; D call uncertain. CDR1 is SGHAT and CDR2 is FQNNGV in the germline V gene. The CDR3 runs 13 residues. Trimming shortened V by 6 bases and J by 0 bases, and 8 bases separated the two germline ends. As DNA, the CDR3 is TGTGCCAGCAGGCGGAAAGACCAAGAGACCCAGTACTTC. Translating gives CASRRKDQETQYF.

The CDR3 protein is CASSLVGEQGPTDTQYF. The DNA of the CDR3 is TGTGCCAGCAGTTTAGTAGGCGAACAGGGTCCCACAGATACGCAGTATTTT. V usage is TRBV27 and J usage is TRBJ2-3; possible D gene TRBD1, 6 bases. Trimming stripped 2 bases from V and 2 bases from J, with 17 bases between. Germline V CDR1 and CDR2: MNHEY, SMNVEV (reference sequence). The CDR3 spans 17 residues.

CDR3 sequence: CATSRGSEQINLNTEAFF. DNA of the CDR3: TGTGCCACCAGCAGAGGCTCCGAACAGATAAACCTGAACACTGAAGCTTTCTTT. The V call is TRBV15, the J call TRBJ1-1; D is unclear. The CDR3 covers 18 residues. From germline, CDR1 is LNHNV and CDR2 YYDKDF (reference sequence). Trimming removed 1 base at V and 0 bases at J, with 18 bases between.

The V gene is TRBV7-3, the J gene TRBJ2-1, with 7 bases matching TRBD2. The J segment lost 6 bases and the V segment lost 5 bases, leaving 13 bases of the junction unmatched. The CDR3 is 16 amino acids. Germline V gene lookup returns CDR1 SGHTA and CDR2 FQGTGA. The CDR3 DNA follows: TGTGCCAGCAGCCTCGTCCAAGCGGGAATGGTCAATGAGCAGTTCTTC. This codes for CASSLVQAGMVNEQFF.

This chain connects TRBV4-3 to TRBJ2-7; 8 bases line up with TRBD1. CDR1 and CDR2 from the germline V gene are LGHNA and YSLEER. The CDR3 extends over 15 amino acids. The ends lost 8 bases at V and 5 bases at J; junction bases unmatched: 14. CDR3 protein: CASRRGTGPLHEQYF. Here the CDR3 DNA reads TGCGCCAGCCGTCGTGGGACAGGTCCGTTACACGAGCAGTACTTC.

This clone was seen a handful of times. The chain is built from TRBV6-6 and TRBJ2-7; 10 bases fit TRBD2. The CDR3 is made up of 13 amino acids. Germline CDR1 is MNHNY and CDR2 is SVGAGI (reference sequence). The J segment lost 6 bases and the V segment lost 6 bases, leaving 5 bases of the junction unmatched. As DNA, the CDR3 is TGTGCCAGCAGAAGACTAGCGGGTCGCGAGCAGTACTTC. Its translation is CASRRLAGREQYF.

The genes are TRBV12-5 and TRBJ2-1; TRBD2 matches at 9 bases. The V gene end was trimmed by 6 bases and the J gene end by 0 bases; junction bases not matched to a gene: 3. Germline V gives CDR1 LGHNT, CDR2 FRNRAP. This CDR3 comprises 15 residues. The CDR3 spells CASGLSGSSYNEQFF. CDR3 nucleotide sequence: TGTGCTAGTGGCCTTAGCGGGAGCTCCTACAATGAGCAGTTCTTC.

This clone came up once. The chain recombines TRBV6-6 with TRBJ1-1, with 9 bases lining up with TRBD1. Losses at the gene ends were 5 bases for V and 1 base for J; bases not matched to a gene: 5. The CDR3 consists of 15 residues. Per the germline V gene, CDR1 is MNHNY and CDR2 is SVGAGI (reference sequence). The CDR3 sequence is CASSQRDRENTEAFF. DNA of the CDR3: TGTGCCAGCAGTCAGAGGGACAGGGAGAACACTGAAGCTTTCTTT.

This chain uses TRBV3-2 with TRBJ2-1; the D segment call TRBD2 is taken from the table without a DNA check. TRBV3-2 corresponds to a pseudogene. The CDR3 runs 9 residues. The CDR3 nucleotides are TGTGCCAGCAACCGTTACGGGTTCTTC. Residues: CASNRYGFF.

The chain's CDR3 is CASRGRGTSGLLSYEQYF. CDR3 DNA: TGTGCCAGCAGGGGCCGGGGGACTAGCGGCCTCCTCTCCTACGAGCAGTACTTC. The gene calls are TRBV27 and TRBJ2-7; 11 nucleotides match TRBD2. The junction had 13 bases not matched to a gene; V was cut back by 6 bases and J by 0 bases. This CDR3 contains 18 residues. CDR1 and CDR2 from the germline V gene are MNHEY and SMNVEV (reference sequence).

There are a few counts of this clone. This sequence joins TRBV18 and TRBJ1-2, with D perhaps matching TRBD1 (6 bases). The CDR3 is 16 residues long. In germline, CDR1 is KGHSH, CDR2 LQKENI. V dropped 1 base and J dropped 4 bases, with 16 bases sitting between them. The CDR3 spells CASSPLIRGLCYGYTF. The CDR3 DNA is TGTGCCAGCTCACCACTGATCAGGGGATTATGCTATGGCTACACCTTC.

The genes are TRBV19 and TRBJ2-7; D is perhaps TRBD2 (6 bases). Germline-derived CDR1 and CDR2 are LNHDA and SQIVND (reference sequence). The ends were cut back, 1 base at V and 2 bases at J, with 12 bases in the middle. There are 15 residues in the CDR3. CDR3 protein: CASSIVLAETYEQYF. In DNA form, the CDR3 reads TGTGCCAGTAGTATAGTATTAGCGGAGACCTACGAGCAGTACTTC.

The chain is built from TRBV19 and TRBJ2-5; D is perhaps TRBD1 (6 bases). Deletions cut 5 bases from V and 2 bases from J, with 18 bases between. The length of the CDR3 is 16 residues. CDR1 is LNHDA, CDR2 SQIVND, per germline (reference sequence). The CDR3 region is CASSPYREIGQETQYF. CDR3 coding DNA: TGTGCCAGTAGTCCATACAGGGAAATAGGGCAAGAGACCCAGTACTTC.

CDR3 coding DNA: TGTGCCAGTAGGTCTAGGGACTCCCTGGATGAGCAGTTCTTC. Translated: CASRSRDSLDEQFF. The genes are TRBV19 and TRBJ2-1, with D tentatively TRBD2 (6 bases). From germline, CDR1 is LNHDA and CDR2 SQIVND (reference sequence). The V gene lost 6 bases and the J gene lost 8 bases, with 17 bases spanning the gap. The CDR3 spans 14 residues.

V is TRBV29-1 and J is TRBJ1-4; a possible D gene is TRBD1 (5 bases). CDR1 and CDR2 (germline): SQVTM, ANQGSEA. V lost 6 bases and J 0 bases, leaving 11 bases between the germline ends. The CDR3 spans 14 residues. CDR3 protein: CSVPEGATNEKLFF. The CDR3, as DNA: TGCAGCGTCCCCGAAGGGGCAACTAATGAAAAACTGTTTTTT.

The chain links TRBV6-1 to TRBJ2-7; D is unclear. V was shortened by 8 bases and J by 3 bases, with 14 bases between the two germline ends. The germline V gene encodes CDR1 MNHNS and CDR2 SASEGT. The CDR3 length is 13 residues. The CDR3 loop is CASSQVWSYEQYF. As DNA, the CDR3 is TGTGCCAGCTCCCAAGTATGGAGCTACGAGCAGTACTTC.

The table lists this clone with a few counts. V gene TRBV30 combines with J gene TRBJ2-1; D is undetermined. This CDR3 region has 14 residues. The germline V gene encodes CDR1 GTSNPN and CDR2 SVGIG (reference sequence). Trimming left V 4 bases short and J 8 bases short, with 18 bases between. The DNA of the CDR3 is TGTGCCTGGAACCCGGGTCCCGTTTCCCATGAGCAGTTCTTC. This sequence encodes CAWNPGPVSHEQFF.

This clone was seen more than once but under ten times. The genes are TRBV10-1 and TRBJ2-7; 9 bases are shared with TRBD2. Trimming at V came to 3 bases and at J to 6 bases, leaving 15 bases not matched to a gene. Per germline, CDR1 WNHNN and CDR2 SYGVQD (reference sequence). The CDR3 length is 17 residues. CDR3 coding DNA: TGCGCCAGCAGTGATTTCGCCCGACGCGGGAGGGATATCGAGCAGTACTTC. It encodes CASSDFARRGRDIEQYF.

The chain uses TRBV27 and TRBJ2-7, with 11 bases lining up with TRBD2. The trim removed 4 bases at V and 2 bases at J, leaving 7 bases unmatched. This CDR3 is built from 16 residues. CDR1 is MNHEY and CDR2 is SMNVEV in the germline V gene (reference sequence). CDR3 nucleotide sequence: TGTGCCAGCAGTTCCACCCCTAGCGGGAGGCCCTACGAGCAGTACTTC. This gives the protein CASSSTPSGRPYEQYF.

This clone turned up a few times. The chain uses TRBV29-1 and TRBJ2-1, with D perhaps matching TRBD1 (6 bases). The CDR3 is made up of 13 amino acids. The V end lost 8 bases, the J end lost 3 bases, and 14 bases lay between the germline ends. The germline V gene encodes CDR1 SQVTM and CDR2 ANQGSEA. CDR3 sequence: CSMGQGNYNEQFF. CDR3 coding DNA: TGCAGCATGGGGCAGGGGAACTACAATGAGCAGTTCTTC.

V is TRBV29-1 and J is TRBJ2-5; 10 positions agree with TRBD1. Germline loops: CDR1 SQVTM, CDR2 ANQGSEA. The junction had 10 bases not matched to a gene; V was cut back by 6 bases and J by 6 bases. The CDR3 is made up of 14 amino acids. The CDR3 region is CSVHTGTGEKTQYF. The CDR3 coding sequence is TGCAGCGTCCACACCGGGACAGGGGAGAAGACCCAGTACTTC.

This clone was counted a few times. This rearrangement joins TRBV20-1 to TRBJ2-3; no reliable D call. This CDR3 has 11 residues. CDR1 and CDR2 (germline): DFQATT, SNEGSKA (reference sequence). Trimming left V 3 bases short and J 2 bases short, with 3 bases between. Here the CDR3 DNA reads TGCAGTGCTAGTTACACAGATACGCAGTATTTT. Protein: CSASYTDTQYF.

J is TRBJ1-4 and V is TRBV19; D is unresolved. The CDR3 totals 14 residues. Germline CDR1 and CDR2: LNHDA and SQIVND (reference sequence). V was pared by 5 bases and J by 7 bases, with 14 bases between. The CDR3 DNA is TGTGCCAGTAGTTGGCAGGTGTATGGTGAAAAACTGTTTTTT. This codes for CASSWQVYGEKLFF.

As for this clone: Other DNA sequences of this sample code for an identical CDR3. This chain links TRBV27 with TRBJ2-7, with 11 nucleotides matching TRBD2. From germline, CDR1 is MNHEY and CDR2 SMNVEV (reference sequence). CDR3 length equals 14 residues. With V trimmed by 3 bases and J by 3 bases, 1 base remained unmatched. The CDR3 nucleotides read TGTGCCAGCAGTTTCGGGACTAGCGGCTACGAGCAGTACTTC. It yields the protein CASSFGTSGYEQYF.

The chain recombines TRBV9 with TRBJ2-7; TRBD2 aligns across 10 bases. Germline loops: CDR1 SGDLS, CDR2 YYNGEE. This CDR3 spans 15 amino acids. With V trimmed by 0 bases and J by 3 bases, 3 bases remained unmatched. The CDR3 DNA follows: TGTGCCAGCAGCGTAGGGACTAGCGGCCTCTACGAGCAGTACTTC. It is translated as CASSVGTSGLYEQYF.

The J gene is TRBJ2-7, the V gene TRBV11-3; the D gene is possibly TRBD2 (6 bases). Trimming took 8 bases from V and 2 from J, leaving 16 bases between them. The V gene's germline CDR1 is SGHNT and CDR2 YENEEA. The CDR3 sequence is 14 residues long. CDR3: CASSEGGPPYEQYF. CDR3 nucleotides: TGTGCCAGCTCAGAAGGAGGGCCCCCCTACGAGCAGTACTTC. The variable domain in full, with the rest retrieved from reference TRBV11-3 and TRBJ2-7, is EAGVVQSPRYKIIEKKQPVAFWCNPISGHNTLYWYLQNLGQGPELLIRYENEEAVDDSQLPKDRFSAERLKGVDSTLKIQPAELGDSAVYLCASSEGGPPYEQYFGPGTRLTVT.

Worth noting for this clone: The germline gene is not matched at one end of the junction; a read error may be the cause. The CDR3 loop reads CASSQGASGSNGQFF. CDR3 bases: TGCGCCAGCAGCCAAGGGGCTAGCGGGAGTAATGGGCAGTTCTTC. This rearrangement joins TRBV4-1 to TRBJ2-1, with 10 bases fitting TRBD2. The germline gives CDR1 MGHRA, CDR2 YSYEKL. The CDR3 extends over 15 amino acids.

J is TRBJ2-2 and V is TRBV27; no definite D call. Germline CDR1 is MNHEY and CDR2 is SMNVEV (reference sequence). The CDR3 runs to 12 residues. V lost 5 bases and J 3 bases, leaving 4 bases between the germline ends. The CDR3 here is CASSLDTGELFF. CDR3 bases: TGTGCCAGCAGTCTTGACACCGGGGAGCTGTTTTTT.

This rearrangement joins TRBV7-6 to TRBJ2-2; 8 bases line up with TRBD2. From germline, CDR1 is SGHVS and CDR2 FNYEAQ. Losses at the gene ends were 3 bases for V and 5 bases for J; bases not matched to a gene: 5. The CDR3 has 15 amino acids. CDR3 loop: CASSLPGRVTGELFF. CDR3 coding DNA: TGTGCCAGCAGCTTGCCCGGGAGGGTAACCGGGGAGCTGTTTTTT.